These T cell receptor beta chains were read from a single sample in a study of T cells in Graves' hyperthyroidism and ophthalmopathy. TCRdb processed the multiplex PCR reads anew with MiXCR; each CDR3 protein has one entry. This table has a few hundred thousand distinct CDR3 sequences, 40% to 55% appearing once. Sequencing was performed on peripheral blood or thyroid tissue (not recorded which). These receptor sequences come from a woman aged 18-29 years with Graves' hyperthyroidism. Each CDR3 is given with its conserved first and last residue. D genes are given only for firm matches. Clone size, where shown, is once, few, many, or a class for clones that have expanded.

D: -
J: TRBJ1-2
length: 13
size: -
V: TRBV2
DNA: TGTGCCAGCAGTGAAGAGGCGGGGAGCTCCTACACCTTC
CDR3: CASSEEAGSSYTF

D: -
J: TRBJ1-2
length: 16
size: many
V: TRBV7-9
DNA: TGTGCCAGCAGCCATACCGGGACCCCGGATGGCTATGGCTACACCTTC
CDR3: CASSHTGTPDGYGYTF

D: -
J: TRBJ2-2
length: 13
size: -
V: TRBV6-6
DNA: TGTGCCAGCAGTTCTGGACGGGTCGGGGAGCTGTTTTTT
CDR3: CASSSGRVGELFF

D: -
J: TRBJ2-5
length: 14
size: many
V: TRBV19
DNA: TGTGCCAGTAGTTTGGAGGGGGGAAGAGAGACCCAGTACTTC
CDR3: CASSLEGGRETQYF

D: -
J: TRBJ2-7
length: 12
size: -
V: TRBV6-2/TRBV6-3
DNA: TGTGCCAGCAACCCTACAGGATACGAGCAGTACTTC
CDR3: CASNPTGYEQYF

D: -
J: TRBJ1-2
length: 13
size: -
V: TRBV7-2
DNA: TGTGCCAGCACCACCGGACAGAACGATGGCTACACCTTC
CDR3: CASTTGQNDGYTF

D: -
J: TRBJ2-2
length: 16
size: many
V: TRBV20-1
DNA: TGCAGTGCTAGAGAGAGGGAAGGGATGGGCACCGGGGAGCTGTTTTTT
CDR3: CSAREREGMGTGELFF

D: TRBD1
J: TRBJ2-7
length: 16
size: -
V: TRBV6-5
DNA: TGTGCCAGCAGTTATGACCCCGGGACAGGGTCACCCGAGCAGTACTTC
CDR3: CASSYDPGTGSPEQYF

D: -
J: TRBJ1-1
length: 14
size: many
V: TRBV29-1
DNA: TGCAGCGTTGATTTTGGGCAGTTGAACACTGAAGCTTTCTTT
CDR3: CSVDFGQLNTEAFF

D: -
J: TRBJ1-2
length: 13
size: many
V: TRBV12-3/TRBV12-4
DNA: TGTGCCAGCAGTTTCCCGGCTAACTATGGCTACACCTTC
CDR3: CASSFPANYGYTF

D: -
J: TRBJ2-5
length: 13
size: many
V: TRBV6-1
DNA: TGTGCCAGCAGTGTAAGTCGAGGAGAGACCCAGTACTTC
CDR3: CASSVSRGETQYF

D: TRBD1
J: TRBJ1-4
length: 17
size: -
V: TRBV7-3
DNA: TGTGCCAGCAGCTTAACGCTCACCGGGACAGGGTTTGAAAAACTGTTTTTT
CDR3: CASSLTLTGTGFEKLFF

D: TRBD2
J: TRBJ2-1
length: 15
size: -
V: TRBV9
DNA: TGTGCCAGCAGCGTAGGTGCGGGAGCCCCTGGTGAGCAGTTCTTC
CDR3: CASSVGAGAPGEQFF